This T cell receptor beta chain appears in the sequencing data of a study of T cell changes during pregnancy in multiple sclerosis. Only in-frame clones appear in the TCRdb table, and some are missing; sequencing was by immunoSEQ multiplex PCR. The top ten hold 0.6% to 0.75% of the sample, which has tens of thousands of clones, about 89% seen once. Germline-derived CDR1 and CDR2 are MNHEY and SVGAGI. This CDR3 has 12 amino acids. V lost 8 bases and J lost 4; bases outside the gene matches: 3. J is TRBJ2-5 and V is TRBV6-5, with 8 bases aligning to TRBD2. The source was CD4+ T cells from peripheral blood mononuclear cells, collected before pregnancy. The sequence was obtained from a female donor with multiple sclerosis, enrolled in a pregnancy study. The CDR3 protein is CASQTSGETQYF. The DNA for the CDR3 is TGTGCCAGCCAAACTAGCGGAGAGACCCAGTACTTC.